The 13 T cell receptor beta chains listed next were all sequenced from one sample in a study of T cell responses to AZD1222 COVID-19 vaccine. TCRdb's copy holds only in-frame clones and misses some; the assay was immunoSEQ multiplex PCR. Of around 100,000 clones detected, about 85% appear once; the ten largest clones hold about 2.5%. This material consisted of peripheral blood, taken 28 days after the second AZD1222 dose. These receptors all come from an adult who received the AZD1222 COVID-19 vaccine.

The chain carries TRBV30 and TRBJ1-2; unclear D gene. The CDR3 runs to 13 residues. Trimming stripped 0 bases from V and 5 bases from J, with 10 bases between. Germline V lookup: CDR1 GTSNPN, CDR2 SVGIG (reference sequence). CDR3 amino acids: CAWSVHASYGYTF. In nucleotides, the CDR3 is TGTGCCTGGAGTGTACACGCGTCTTATGGCTACACCTTC.

The chain is built from TRBV28 and TRBJ2-1; D is possibly TRBD2 (5 bases). V shed 6 bases and J shed 13 bases, with 16 bases lying between them. CDR1 and CDR2 (germline): MDHEN, SYDVKM. The CDR3 extends over 12 amino acids. The CDR3 region is CASSPLAFAQFF. As DNA, the CDR3 is TGTGCCAGCAGCCCTTTAGCGTTTGCACAGTTCTTC.

The chain recombines TRBV19 with TRBJ1-5, with 8 nucleotides matching TRBD1. The ends lost 6 bases at V and 6 bases at J; junction bases unmatched: 10. CDR3 length: 15 residues. The germline gives CDR1 LNHDA, CDR2 SQIVND (reference sequence). This CDR3 reads CASSQDRDGAQPQHF. In nucleotides, the CDR3 is TGTGCCAGTAGCCAGGACAGGGACGGGGCTCAGCCCCAGCATTTT.

The chain is built from TRBV4-3 and TRBJ1-2, with 7 positions matching TRBD1. The J segment lost 5 bases and the V segment lost 0 bases, leaving 12 bases of the junction unmatched. Germline V lookup: CDR1 LGHNA, CDR2 YSLEER. The CDR3 loop spans 17 amino acids. The CDR3 region has the DNA TGCGCCAGCAGCCAAGATAGAGGGGACAGTTTTTTATATGGCTACACCTTC. Encoded protein: CASSQDRGDSFLYGYTF.

The J gene is TRBJ2-4, the V gene TRBV15; TRBD2 might be the D (6 bases). Germline assignment: CDR1 LNHNV and CDR2 YYDKDF (reference sequence). The CDR3 totals 17 residues. Trimming left V 0 bases short and J 0 bases short, with 12 bases between. CDR3 nucleotide sequence: TGTGCCACCAGCAGAGATCTTAGCGGCTTAGCCAAAAACATTCAGTACTTC. Protein product: CATSRDLSGLAKNIQYF.

This chain joins TRBV27 and TRBJ2-3, with D tentatively TRBD2 (5 bases). Trimming stripped 5 bases from V and 0 bases from J, with 12 bases between. Germline CDR1 and CDR2: MNHEY and SMNVEV (reference sequence). CDR3 length: 15 amino acids. CDR3 coding DNA: TGTGCCAGCAGTGTAGCGTGGACTAGCACAGATACGCAGTATTTT. This sequence encodes CASSVAWTSTDTQYF.

V usage is TRBV27 and J usage is TRBJ1-2; D perhaps matches TRBD1 (5 bases). The CDR3 runs 15 residues. Germline V gene data show CDR1 as MNHEY and CDR2 as SMNVEV (reference sequence). The V end lost 0 bases, the J end lost 2 bases, and 10 bases lay between the germline ends. CDR3 in DNA: TGTGCCAGCAGTTTATCTGGGGCAGGGAACTATGGCTACACCTTC. Protein: CASSLSGAGNYGYTF.

The chain is built from TRBV12-3 or TRBV12-4 and TRBJ1-2; TRBD1 is a possible D gene (5 bases). V shed 7 bases and J shed 8 bases, with 11 bases lying between them. The CDR3 is 11 amino acids. The CDR3 nucleotides read TGTGCCAGCATAGGGACTCGAGGCTACACCTTC. It specifies CASIGTRGYTF.

V and J are TRBV5-4 and TRBJ2-1, with TRBD2 identical over 16 bases. The germline V gene has CDR1 SGHNT and CDR2 YYREEE (reference sequence). V was clipped by 3 bases and J by 0 bases; unmatched bases: 3. The CDR3 covers 18 residues. This CDR3 reads CASSSGLAGGSSYNEQFF. The CDR3 region has the DNA TGTGCCAGCAGCTCGGGACTAGCGGGAGGGAGCTCCTACAATGAGCAGTTCTTC. Filled out from reference TRBV5-4 and TRBJ2-1, the complete variable domain reads ETGVTQSPTHLIKTRGQQVTLRCSSQSGHNTVSWYQQALGQGPQFIFQYYREEENGRGNFPPRFSGLQFPNYSSELNVNALELDDSALYLCASSSGLAGGSSYNEQFFGPGTRLTVL.

This clone has a single count. V is TRBV30 and J is TRBJ1-1, with 7 bases identical to TRBD1. Germline lookup yields CDR1 GTSNPN and CDR2 SVGIG (reference sequence). There are 16 residues in the CDR3. Trimming removed 2 bases from V and 5 bases from J; junction bases left unmatched: 14. CDR3 loop: CAWSFPRGRTSTEAFF. For the CDR3, the DNA is TGTGCCTGGAGTTTCCCGAGGGGGCGGACGAGTACTGAAGCTTTCTTT.

V gene TRBV23-1 combines with J gene TRBJ2-1; D is unresolved. TRBV23-1 is identified as an open reading frame with a role that is uncertain. Trimming took 3 bases from V and 4 from J, leaving 16 bases between them. The CDR3 is 16 amino acids. The CDR3 DNA is TGCGCCAGCAGTCACCGTAGGAAGCGACCGTACAATGAGCAGTTCTTC. This translates into CASSHRRKRPYNEQFF.

The chain links TRBV3-1 (or the pseudogene TRBV3-2) to TRBJ2-2; 14 bases line up with TRBD2. Looked up from germline, CDR1 is LGHDT and CDR2 is YNNKEL (reference sequence). Losses at the gene ends were 4 bases for V and 11 bases for J; bases not matched to a gene: 3. The CDR3 has 14 residues. CDR3 in amino acids: CASSPGTSGRELFF. Here the CDR3 DNA reads TGTGCCAGCAGCCCCGGGACTAGCGGGAGAGAGCTGTTTTTT.

This rearrangement joins TRBV6-2 or TRBV6-3 to TRBJ2-1; TRBD2 matches 16 bases. CDR3 length: 15 amino acids. The V gene's germline CDR1 is MNHEY and CDR2 SVGEGT. V shed 4 bases and J 8 bases; nucleotides not matched to a gene: 2. CDR3 DNA sequence: TGTGCCAGCAGTTCGGGACTAGCGGGAGGGGATGAGCAGTTCTTC. As protein: CASSSGLAGGDEQFF.